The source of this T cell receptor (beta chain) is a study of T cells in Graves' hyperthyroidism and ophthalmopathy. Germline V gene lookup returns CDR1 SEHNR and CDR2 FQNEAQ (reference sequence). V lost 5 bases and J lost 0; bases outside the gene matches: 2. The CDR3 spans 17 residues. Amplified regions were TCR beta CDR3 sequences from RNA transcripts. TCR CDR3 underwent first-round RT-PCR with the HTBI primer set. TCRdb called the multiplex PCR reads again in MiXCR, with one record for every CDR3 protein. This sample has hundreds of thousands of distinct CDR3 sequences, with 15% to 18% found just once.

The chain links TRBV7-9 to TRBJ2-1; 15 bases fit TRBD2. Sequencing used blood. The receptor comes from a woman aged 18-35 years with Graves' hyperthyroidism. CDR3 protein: CASSGLAGGHSYNEQFF. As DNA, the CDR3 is TGTGCCAGCAGCGGACTAGCGGGAGGGCACTCCTACAATGAGCAGTTCTTC.